These 25 T cell receptor beta chains came from one sample sequenced in a study of cytomegalovirus exposure and HLA in healthy donors listed by TCRdb under 2017. Library preparation employed the immunoSEQ multiplex PCR assay. For the multiplex PCR, a mixture combining 60 forward primers for TCR Vbeta segments and 13 reverse primers for TCR Jbeta segments was used. Entries here come from immuneACCESS through TCRdb and include only in-frame sequences with V and J called. Some clones fail to appear in such tables; in the studies checked, an unresolved V gene covers under half of the shortfall, and the cause of the remainder is unknown. The sample records 150,000 to 200,000 clones, 70% to 85% of which are singletons. The leading ten clones occupy approximately 1.5% of the sample. The sequenced material came from PBMCs. Source of these receptors: a male donor in good health and CMV-seronegative.

This clone was counted once. The CDR3 reads CASGELIDRGDQPQHF. The CDR3 DNA reads as TGTGCTAGTGGTGAACTCATCGACAGGGGGGATCAGCCCCAGCATTTT. The chain uses TRBV12-5 and TRBJ1-5; 9 nucleotides align to TRBD1. The V gene end was trimmed by 5 bases and the J gene end by 5 bases; junction bases not matched to a gene: 10. This CDR3 is built from 16 residues. The germline V gene encodes CDR1 LGHNT and CDR2 FRNRAP.

The V and J genes are TRBV19 and TRBJ1-4, with 9 bases that match TRBD1. Germline values: CDR1 LNHDA, CDR2 SQIVND (reference sequence). Unmatched junction bases numbered 6, after V lost 5 bases and J lost 5 bases. There are 15 residues in the CDR3. For the CDR3, the DNA is TGTGCCAGTAGTTCTCGTGGACAGGGGAATGAAAAACTGTTTTTT. Its translation: CASSSRGQGNEKLFF.

This chain joins TRBV15 and TRBJ2-2; no definite D call. The V and J ends lost 0 bases and 2 bases respectively, with 13 bases between them. Germline CDR1 and CDR2: LNHNV and YYDKDF (reference sequence). This CDR3 spans 17 amino acids. The chain's CDR3 is CATSRDLPGPNTGELFF. DNA of the CDR3: TGTGCCACCAGCAGAGATCTGCCGGGTCCAAACACCGGGGAGCTGTTTTTT.

A few counts support this clone. The J gene is TRBJ2-3, the V gene TRBV4-2, with TRBD2 as a possible D gene (5 bases). This CDR3 is 14 amino acids long. V dropped 1 base and J dropped 1 base, with 6 bases sitting between them. Germline V lookup: CDR1 LGHNA, CDR2 YNFKEQ. CDR3 region: CASSQAGGTDTQYF. The CDR3 nucleotides read TGTGCCAGCAGCCAAGCCGGGGGCACAGATACGCAGTATTTT.

The chain uses TRBV9 and TRBJ2-1; the match to TRBD2 covers 7 bases. This CDR3 contains 12 residues. Losses at the gene ends were 7 bases for V and 8 bases for J; bases not matched to a gene: 6. Germline CDR1 reads SGDLS; CDR2 reads YYNGEE. This CDR3 is CASGRGSYEQFF. The CDR3 DNA follows: TGTGCCAGCGGGAGGGGTAGCTATGAGCAGTTCTTC.

This chain uses TRBV18 with TRBJ1-2, with D possibly TRBD1 on 6 matching bases. This CDR3 is built from 13 residues. The germline V gene encodes CDR1 KGHSH and CDR2 LQKENI. The germline V and J ends were trimmed by 5 bases and 6 bases, with 13 bases remaining between them. CDR3 protein: CASSSRQEDGYTF. The CDR3 nucleotides are TGTGCCAGCTCATCAAGACAGGAGGATGGCTACACCTTC.

The gene calls are TRBV15 and TRBJ1-5; D gene ambiguous. There are 14 residues in the CDR3. V was trimmed by 7 bases and J by 0 bases, leaving 10 bases between them. The germline V gene encodes CDR1 LNHNV and CDR2 YYDKDF (reference sequence). CDR3 region: CATTPRYSNQPQHF. The CDR3 nucleotides are TGTGCCACCACCCCTCGCTATAGCAATCAGCCCCAGCATTTT.

In nucleotides, the CDR3 is TGTGCCAGTAAAACAGGGGGTTATCAGCCCCAGCATTTT. Its translation is CASKTGGYQPQHF. V and J are TRBV19 and TRBJ1-5; 8 bases agree with TRBD1. The CDR3 spans 13 residues. J was trimmed by 5 bases and V by 7 bases; bases with no gene match: 4. Germline V gives CDR1 LNHDA, CDR2 SQIVND (reference sequence).

This clone was seen only a few times. This rearrangement joins TRBV2 to TRBJ2-4, with TRBD2 identical over 15 bases. The V segment lost 7 bases and the J segment 1 base; nucleotides outside the gene matches: 11. From germline, CDR1 is SNHLY and CDR2 FYNNEI. The CDR3 covers 19 residues. CDR3 DNA: TGTGCCAGCATCTTAGGACTAGCGGGAGGGCGTTTGGCCAAAAACATTCAGTACTTC. Protein sequence: CASILGLAGGRLAKNIQYF.

The gene calls are TRBV7-9 and TRBJ1-5; 8 bases map to TRBD1. The CDR3 loop spans 15 amino acids. Trimming cost V 4 bases and J 6 bases; bases outside gene matches: 8. Germline V lookup: CDR1 SEHNR, CDR2 FQNEAQ (reference sequence). The CDR3 DNA is TGTGCCAGCAGCTCGGACAGGGTCCCCGGTCAGCCCCAGCATTTT. Translated: CASSSDRVPGQPQHF.

This chain links TRBV5-1 with TRBJ2-1, with 16 bases lining up with TRBD2. J gave up 0 bases and V 4 bases, and 10 bases lay outside the gene matches. CDR1 SGHRS and CDR2 YFSETQ come from the germline V gene. The CDR3 covers 20 residues. The DNA of the CDR3 is TGCGCCAGCAGCGTTGCCGGGACTAGCGGGAGGGGGAGCTCCTACAATGAGCAGTTCTTC. Encoded protein: CASSVAGTSGRGSSYNEQFF. Filled out from reference TRBV5-1 and TRBJ2-1, the complete variable domain reads KAGVTQTPRYLIKTRGQQVTLSCSPISGHRSVSWYQQTPGQGLQFLFEYFSETQRNKGNFPGRFSGRQFSNSRSEMNVSTLELGDSALYLCASSVAGTSGRGSSYNEQFFGPGTRLTVL.

V is TRBV5-4 and J is TRBJ1-3, with 10 bases identical to TRBD1. The CDR3 loop spans 15 amino acids. Trimming removed 4 bases from V and 4 bases from J; junction bases left unmatched: 5. Looked up from germline, CDR1 is SGHNT and CDR2 is YYREEE (reference sequence). The CDR3 DNA reads TGTGCCAGCAGCCAGGACAGGGGGAGCGGAAACACCATATATTTT. Protein: CASSQDRGSGNTIYF. The variable domain in full, with the rest retrieved from reference TRBV5-4 and TRBJ1-3, is ETGVTQSPTHLIKTRGQQVTLRCSSQSGHNTVSWYQQALGQGPQFIFQYYREEENGRGNFPPRFSGLQFPNYSSELNVNALELDDSALYLCASSQDRGSGNTIYFGEGSWLTVV.

V usage is TRBV13 and J usage is TRBJ2-4; 8 bases align to TRBD1. The CDR3 runs 16 residues. The V gene's germline CDR1 is PRHDT and CDR2 FYEKMQ (reference sequence). V shed 4 bases, J shed 1 base, and the junction held 6 bases outside the gene matches. The CDR3 DNA reads as TGTGCCAGCAGCTCAACAGGGGGGCGGGCCAAAAACATTCAGTACTTC. Its protein is CASSSTGGRAKNIQYF. The full variable domain, its missing parts supplied by reference TRBV13 and TRBJ2-4, is AAGVIQSPRHLIKEKRETATLKCYPIPRHDTVYWYQQGPGQDPQFLISFYEKMQSDKGSIPDRFSAQQFSDYHSELNMSSLELGDSALYFCASSSTGGRAKNIQYFGAGTRLSVL.

This clone has just one count. This chain joins TRBV4-1 and TRBJ1-5, with D hard to call. V lost 0 bases and J lost 0, with 15 bases in between. CDR1 is MGHRA, CDR2 YSYEKL, per germline. The CDR3 extends over 18 amino acids. The CDR3 loop is CASSQDEPRLYSNQPQHF. The CDR3 bases are TGCGCCAGCAGCCAAGATGAACCCAGGCTTTATAGCAATCAGCCCCAGCATTTT.

The chain links TRBV18 to TRBJ2-5; TRBD2 aligns across 7 bases. The CDR3 has 15 residues. J was trimmed by 4 bases and V by 0 bases; bases with no gene match: 5. Germline CDR1 reads KGHSH; CDR2 reads LQKENI. The CDR3: CASSPPSGLLETQYF. In nucleotides, the CDR3 is TGTGCCAGCTCACCACCTAGCGGGCTTTTAGAGACCCAGTACTTC.

The V and J genes are TRBV9 and TRBJ2-1; D is unclear. This CDR3 spans 13 amino acids. Trimming took off 0 bases at V and 8 bases at J, with 9 bases between the two ends. CDR1 and CDR2 from the germline V gene are SGDLS and YYNGEE. CDR3 sequence: CASSVGNSHEQFF. The DNA for the CDR3 is TGTGCCAGCAGCGTAGGAAACAGCCATGAGCAGTTCTTC.

The chain recombines TRBV7-2 with TRBJ2-3; D possibly corresponds to TRBD2 (5 bases). Trimming took off 3 bases at V and 5 bases at J, with 12 bases between the two ends. The CDR3 is 14 residues long. Per germline, CDR1 SGHTA and CDR2 FQGNSA. The CDR3 reads CASSFGIGRDTQYF. DNA of the CDR3: TGTGCCAGCAGCTTCGGGATAGGGAGAGATACGCAGTATTTT.

This clone was picked up many times. The gene calls are TRBV9 and TRBJ2-7; 7 bases align to TRBD1. J gave up 6 bases and V 0 bases, and 6 bases lay outside the gene matches. The CDR3 is 14 amino acids. CDR1 SGDLS and CDR2 YYNGEE come from the germline V gene. DNA of the CDR3: TGTGCCAGCAGCGTAGCATACAGGGGTCGCGAGCAGTACTTC. Translated: CASSVAYRGREQYF.

This chain links TRBV28 with TRBJ2-5; 7 bases align to TRBD1. The DNA end lines up better with TRBJ2-7; the J call may be wrong. Germline V gives CDR1 MDHEN, CDR2 SYDVKM. The CDR3 is 15 residues long. Written as DNA, the CDR3 is TGTGCCAGCAGTTATACAGGGGACAGCTCCTACGAGCAGTACTTC. It codes for CASSYTGDSSYEQYF.

The rearrangement joins TRBV7-9 to TRBJ1-6; D is possibly TRBD1 (6 bases). Germline V CDR1 and CDR2: SEHNR, FQNEAQ (reference sequence). This CDR3 is built from 15 residues. V was pared by 5 bases and J by 6 bases, with 14 bases between. This CDR3 is CASSPRTVSNSPLHF. CDR3 nucleotide sequence: TGTGCCAGCAGCCCCCGGACAGTTTCTAATTCACCCCTCCACTTT.

This clone was seen a handful of times. The rearrangement links TRBV30 to TRBJ1-2; D remains unclear. Trimming shortened V by 0 bases and J by 8 bases, and 13 bases separated the two germline ends. The CDR3 is made up of 13 amino acids. Germline values: CDR1 GTSNPN, CDR2 SVGIG (reference sequence). The chain's CDR3 is CAWSVSGGRGYTF. CDR3 in DNA: TGTGCCTGGAGTGTATCCGGAGGGAGAGGCTACACCTTC.

The J gene is TRBJ2-7, the V gene TRBV12-5; possible D gene TRBD2, 6 bases. This CDR3 has 13 amino acids. Germline values: CDR1 LGHNT, CDR2 FRNRAP. Trimming took off 5 bases at V and 5 bases at J, with 13 bases between the two ends. Here the CDR3 reads CASGPGTPNEQYF. The CDR3 coding sequence is TGTGCTAGTGGTCCCGGGACTCCCAACGAGCAGTACTTC.

V usage is TRBV18 and J usage is TRBJ1-1; D uncertain. V lost 3 bases to trimming and J lost 5 bases, with 10 bases between them. This CDR3 contains 13 residues. Germline V gene lookup returns CDR1 KGHSH and CDR2 LQKENI. The DNA for the CDR3 is TGTGCCAGCTCACCCTTAGAGGGAACTGAAGCTTTCTTT. Its protein product is CASSPLEGTEAFF.

This clone has only a few counts. The chain is built from TRBV2 and TRBJ2-1, with TRBD2 identical over 7 bases. V shed 5 bases, J shed 5 bases, and the junction held 6 bases outside the gene matches. The CDR3 runs 14 residues. Germline-derived CDR1 and CDR2 are SNHLY and FYNNEI. CDR3 DNA: TGTGCCAGCAGTATAGCGGGTAGGAACAATGAGCAGTTCTTC. Its translation is CASSIAGRNNEQFF.

This chain joins TRBV30 and TRBJ1-1; TRBD1 matches at 7 bases. Germline-derived CDR1 and CDR2 are GTSNPN and SVGIG (reference sequence). CDR3 length equals 13 residues. V trimming: 8 bases; J trimming: 7 bases; junction bases outside the gene matches: 13. The CDR3: CALIRGGLSEAFF. DNA of the CDR3: TGTGCCCTAATTAGAGGGGGCCTGAGTGAAGCTTTCTTT.